This T cell receptor (beta chain) was recovered during a study of blood T cells in healthy people across ages. Study-level points and caveats: Conclusively comparing naive with antigen-experienced cells was impossible with unsorted PBMCs. Older age coincided with a roughly linear decline in TCR beta diversity per million T cells.

This clonotype turned up a few times. What it recognizes is unknown. A second PCR of about 7 to 11 cycles used a sample-barcoded 5' primer and a J-beta primer mix. TCRdb re-called the 5' RACE reads through MiXCR, storing one row per CDR3 protein. The data hold almost 1 million distinct CDR3 sequences, with roughly half observed a single time. This CDR3 contains 14 residues. The germline V gene has CDR1 MNHEY and CDR2 SMNVEV (reference sequence). Between the trimmed V and J ends, which lost 6 bases and 1 base, there was a span of 10 bases. The TCR sequence derives from a woman in her sixties or seventies in good health. The V gene is TRBV27, the J gene TRBJ1-5, with D perhaps TRBD1 (6 bases). Sequencing used blood. The CDR3 region is CASRTGQSNQPQHF. Here the CDR3 DNA reads TGTGCCAGCAGAACGGGACAAAGCAATCAGCCCCAGCATTTT.